Below, 27 T cell receptor beta chains from the same sample are listed, as sequenced in a study of monozygotic twins with inflammatory bowel disease (dated by TCRdb to between 2017 and 2020). The library relied on 5' RACE. The sequencer listed for this sample is Illumina HiSeq 2500. The reads went through TCRdb reprocessing, and each CDR3 protein sequence gets one entry with no DNA. For this sample, the table gives just over 300,000 distinct CDR3 sequences. The ten largest clones add up to 5.6% of the sample. Input material: blood. The receptor source for this set is a human donor with ulcerative colitis or Crohn's disease, or a healthy co-twin of an affected twin (not recorded which).

This chain connects TRBV6-5 to TRBJ2-3; TCRdb calls TRBD2, which cannot be checked without DNA. Germline CDR1 MNHEY, CDR2 SVGAGI. CDR3 length: 15 amino acids. The CDR3 reads CASSYSSGRADTQYF.

The rearrangement uses TRBV5-4 and TRBJ2-6; without DNA, the TCRdb call of TRBD1 cannot be checked. Germline CDR1 reads SGHNT; CDR2 reads YYREEE (reference sequence). This CDR3 contains 20 residues. CDR3 amino acids: CASSLVRLTGGSSGANVLTF. Supplemented by reference TRBV5-4 and TRBJ2-6, the full variable domain reads ETGVTQSPTHLIKTRGQQVTLRCSSQSGHNTVSWYQQALGQGPQFIFQYYREEENGRGNFPPRFSGLQFPNYSSELNVNALELDDSALYLCASSLVRLTGGSSGANVLTFGAGSRLTVL.

The chain employs TRBV7-2 and TRBJ2-7; TCRdb's D call of TRBD1 is untestable without DNA. Per germline, CDR1 SGHTA and CDR2 FQGNSA. This CDR3 comprises 12 residues. The CDR3: CASKKGTYEQYF.

The V call is TRBV7-2, the J call TRBJ2-1. Germline loops: CDR1 SGHTA, CDR2 FQGNSA. This CDR3 spans 14 amino acids. CDR3 loop: CASRVAGMYNEQFF.

This rearrangement joins TRBV12-3 or TRBV12-4 to TRBJ2-5; TCRdb's D call of TRBD2 is untestable without DNA. CDR3 length: 14 residues. The CDR3 protein is CASSLLASQETQYF.

This chain joins TRBV28 and TRBJ1-2; the TCRdb call, TRBD1, lacks DNA for checking. CDR3 size: 12 residues. CDR1 and CDR2 from the germline V gene are MDHEN and SYDVKM. CDR3 protein: CATQVGLYGYTF.

CDR3 region: CSANTGFSDEQYF. The V gene is TRBV20-1, the J gene TRBJ2-7; TCRdb proposes TRBD1, but this gene call is untestable without DNA. The CDR3 is made up of 13 amino acids. CDR1 is DFQATT and CDR2 is SNEGSKA in the germline V gene (reference sequence).

The chain couples TRBV5-4 to TRBJ2-5; TCRdb gives TRBD2 as the D gene, but with no DNA this cannot be confirmed. Germline V gene sequence: CDR1 SGHNT, CDR2 YYREEE (reference sequence). This CDR3 has 14 amino acids. CDR3: CASSLRLDKETQYF.

The V call is TRBV12-3 or TRBV12-4, the J call TRBJ2-5; TCRdb picks TRBD1, but there is no DNA to check that call. The CDR3 is 15 amino acids. The CDR3 loop is CASRRAGTGEETQYF.

The chain joins TRBV3-1 to TRBJ1-1; with no DNA, the TCRdb D assignment of TRBD1 cannot be verified. The CDR3 has 13 amino acids. CDR1 LGHDT and CDR2 YNNKEL come from the germline V gene (reference sequence). This CDR3 reads CASAEQGGTEAFF.

CDR3 residues: CSAKEQGGQPQHF. This chain joins TRBV20-1 and TRBJ1-5; TCRdb selects TRBD1, and the lack of DNA leaves this call unchecked. This CDR3 has 13 residues. In germline, CDR1 is DFQATT, CDR2 SNEGSKA (reference sequence).

V gene TRBV6-1 combines with J gene TRBJ1-5; TCRdb outputs TRBD1, but without DNA this stays unchecked. Germline loops: CDR1 MNHNS, CDR2 SASEGT. CDR3 length: 16 residues. CDR3 protein: CASTTTGQGINQPQHF.

The rearrangement uses TRBV5-1 and TRBJ2-1; TCRdb proposes TRBD1, but this gene call is untestable without DNA. The CDR3 sequence is 15 residues long. Germline V CDR1 and CDR2: SGHRS, YFSETQ. This CDR3 is CASSLGTVSTMRQFF.

The CDR3: CASSLAILRGDTEAFF. The V call is TRBV5-1, the J call TRBJ1-1. CDR1 is SGHRS, CDR2 YFSETQ, per germline. This CDR3 has 16 residues.

The rearrangement joins TRBV28 to TRBJ2-7. Germline V gene sequence: CDR1 MDHEN, CDR2 SYDVKM. The CDR3 length is 11 residues. The CDR3 loop reads CASLADYEQYF.

The J gene is TRBJ1-4, the V gene TRBV18. CDR3 size: 13 residues. The V gene's germline CDR1 is KGHSH and CDR2 LQKENI. The CDR3 loop is CASSGQSNEKLFF.

V and J are TRBV7-9 and TRBJ2-2; TCRdb indicates TRBD2, and absent DNA this call remains unverified. CDR3 length: 16 residues. Looked up from germline, CDR1 is SEHNR and CDR2 is FQNEAQ (reference sequence). CDR3 region: CASSLVRSSSAGELFF.

The rearrangement joins TRBV20-1 to TRBJ1-6. The germline gives CDR1 DFQATT, CDR2 SNEGSKA (reference sequence). The length of the CDR3 is 15 residues. This CDR3 is CSARVGSSYNSPLHF.

The chain couples TRBV12-3 or TRBV12-4 to TRBJ2-5. This CDR3 comprises 13 residues. CDR3 sequence: CASSLIQTQAQYF.

V and J are TRBV19 and TRBJ1-1. Germline CDR1 is LNHDA and CDR2 is SQIVND (reference sequence). The CDR3 runs 13 residues. The CDR3 spells CASSIPENTEAFF.

The rearrangement joins TRBV20-1 to TRBJ2-2; TCRdb lists TRBD2, though no DNA is available to test this call. CDR1 is DFQATT, CDR2 SNEGSKA, per germline (reference sequence). The CDR3 covers 15 residues. The CDR3 is CSARDPGGRIGELFF.

The chain employs TRBV20-1 and TRBJ2-1; TCRdb returns TRBD1, unconfirmable since there is no DNA. Germline CDR1 DFQATT, CDR2 SNEGSKA (reference sequence). This CDR3 comprises 13 residues. CDR3 residues: CSAPTDRANEQFF.

V and J are TRBV7-9 and TRBJ2-5; with no DNA, the TCRdb D assignment of TRBD1 cannot be verified. The germline V gene has CDR1 SEHNR and CDR2 FQNEAQ (reference sequence). There are 16 residues in the CDR3. CDR3 residues: CASSFPFGTGQETQYF.

The chain recombines TRBV12-3 or TRBV12-4 with TRBJ2-3; TCRdb's assignment of TRBD2 cannot be checked, as there is no DNA. The CDR3 runs to 12 residues. This CDR3 reads CASRGLVRPQYF.

The V call is TRBV15, the J call TRBJ2-7; absent DNA, TCRdb's TRBD1 call cannot be checked. This CDR3 has 14 amino acids. CDR1 LNHNV and CDR2 YYDKDF come from the germline V gene (reference sequence). CDR3 sequence reads: CATSRGRTGYEQYF.

J is TRBJ2-5 and V is TRBV6-5; TCRdb designates TRBD2, a call that cannot be tested without DNA. This CDR3 comprises 16 residues. The germline gives CDR1 MNHEY, CDR2 SVGAGI. The CDR3 sequence is CASSSLRGGSQETQYF.

The V and J genes are TRBV9 and TRBJ2-2; TCRdb picks TRBD1, but there is no DNA to check that call. This CDR3 contains 14 residues. The V gene's germline CDR1 is SGDLS and CDR2 YYNGEE. Here the CDR3 reads CASSVDPGTGELFF.